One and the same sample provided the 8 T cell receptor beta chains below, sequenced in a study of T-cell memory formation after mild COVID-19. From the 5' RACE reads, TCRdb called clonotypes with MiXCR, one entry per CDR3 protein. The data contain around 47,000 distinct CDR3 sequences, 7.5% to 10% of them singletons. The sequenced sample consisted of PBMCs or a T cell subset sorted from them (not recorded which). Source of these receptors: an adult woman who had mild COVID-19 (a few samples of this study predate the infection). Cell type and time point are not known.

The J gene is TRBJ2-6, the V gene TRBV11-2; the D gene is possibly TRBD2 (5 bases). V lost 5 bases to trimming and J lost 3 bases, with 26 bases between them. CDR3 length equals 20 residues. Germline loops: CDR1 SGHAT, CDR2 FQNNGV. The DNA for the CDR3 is TGTGCCAGCAGCCCCGCCTCTAGCTCGAGGCAGGCGCGTGGGGCCAACGTCCTGACTTTC. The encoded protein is CASSPASSSRQARGANVLTF.

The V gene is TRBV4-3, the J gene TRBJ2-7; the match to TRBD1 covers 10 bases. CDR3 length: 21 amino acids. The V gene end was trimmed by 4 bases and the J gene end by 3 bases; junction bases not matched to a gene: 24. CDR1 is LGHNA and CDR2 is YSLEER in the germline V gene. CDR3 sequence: CASSPASIRGTGARDGYEQYF. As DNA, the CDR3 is TGCGCCAGCAGCCCAGCTTCTATCCGGGGGACAGGGGCCCGAGACGGCTACGAGCAGTACTTC.

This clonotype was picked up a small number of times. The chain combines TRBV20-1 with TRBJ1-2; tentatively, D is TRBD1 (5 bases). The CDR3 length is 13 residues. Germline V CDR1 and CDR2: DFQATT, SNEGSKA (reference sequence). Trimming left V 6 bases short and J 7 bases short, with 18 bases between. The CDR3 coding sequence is TGCAGTGCCCTCTCACCGACAGATAGTGGCTACACCTTC. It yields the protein CSALSPTDSGYTF.

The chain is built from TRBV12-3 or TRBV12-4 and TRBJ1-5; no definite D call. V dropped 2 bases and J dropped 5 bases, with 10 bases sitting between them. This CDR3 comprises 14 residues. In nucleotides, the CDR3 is TGTGCCAGCAGTTTAAGGTCGGGGTATCAGCCCCAGCATTTT. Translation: CASSLRSGYQPQHF.

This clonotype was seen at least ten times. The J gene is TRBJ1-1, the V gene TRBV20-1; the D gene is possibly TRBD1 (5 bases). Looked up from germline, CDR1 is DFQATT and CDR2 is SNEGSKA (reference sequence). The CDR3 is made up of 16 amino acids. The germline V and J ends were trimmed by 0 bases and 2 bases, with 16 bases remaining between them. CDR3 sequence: CSARDGKGNLNTEAFF. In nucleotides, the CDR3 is TGCAGTGCTAGAGATGGGAAGGGGAACCTTAACACTGAAGCTTTCTTT.

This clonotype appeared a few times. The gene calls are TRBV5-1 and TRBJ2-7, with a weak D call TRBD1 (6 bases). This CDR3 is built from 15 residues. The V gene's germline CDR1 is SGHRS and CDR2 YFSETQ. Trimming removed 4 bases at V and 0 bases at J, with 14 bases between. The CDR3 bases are TGCGCCAGCAGCCACAGCGGACAGTACTCCTACGAGCAGTACTTC. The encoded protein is CASSHSGQYSYEQYF.

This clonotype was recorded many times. The CDR3 protein is CSVGQGYGYTF. CDR3 nucleotides: TGCAGCGTTGGACAGGGTTATGGCTACACCTTC. The rearrangement links TRBV29-1 to TRBJ1-2; 7 bases line up with TRBD1. The CDR3 loop spans 11 amino acids. Germline values: CDR1 SQVTM, CDR2 ANQGSEA. After removal of 4 bases from V and 5 bases from J, the junction contained 1 base not matched to a gene.

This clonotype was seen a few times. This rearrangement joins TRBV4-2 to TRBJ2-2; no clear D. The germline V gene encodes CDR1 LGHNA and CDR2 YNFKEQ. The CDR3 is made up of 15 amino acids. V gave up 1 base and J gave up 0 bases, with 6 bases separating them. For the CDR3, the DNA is TGTGCCAGCAGCCAAGTGAGCGCGAACACCGGGGAGCTGTTTTTT. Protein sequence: CASSQVSANTGELFF.